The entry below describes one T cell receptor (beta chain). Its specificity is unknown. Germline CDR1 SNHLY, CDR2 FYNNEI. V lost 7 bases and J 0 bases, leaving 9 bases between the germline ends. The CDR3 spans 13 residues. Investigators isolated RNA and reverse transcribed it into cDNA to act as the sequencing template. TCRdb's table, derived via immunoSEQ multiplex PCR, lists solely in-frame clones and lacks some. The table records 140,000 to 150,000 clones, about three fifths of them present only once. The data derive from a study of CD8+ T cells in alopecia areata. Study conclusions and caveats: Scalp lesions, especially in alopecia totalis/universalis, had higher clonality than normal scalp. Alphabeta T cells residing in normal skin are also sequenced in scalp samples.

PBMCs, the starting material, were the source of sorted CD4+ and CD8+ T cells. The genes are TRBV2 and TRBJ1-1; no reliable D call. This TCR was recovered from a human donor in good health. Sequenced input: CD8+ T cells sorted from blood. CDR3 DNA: TGTGCCAGCACAAGGGTGCTGAACACTGAAGCTTTCTTT. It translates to CASTRVLNTEAFF.